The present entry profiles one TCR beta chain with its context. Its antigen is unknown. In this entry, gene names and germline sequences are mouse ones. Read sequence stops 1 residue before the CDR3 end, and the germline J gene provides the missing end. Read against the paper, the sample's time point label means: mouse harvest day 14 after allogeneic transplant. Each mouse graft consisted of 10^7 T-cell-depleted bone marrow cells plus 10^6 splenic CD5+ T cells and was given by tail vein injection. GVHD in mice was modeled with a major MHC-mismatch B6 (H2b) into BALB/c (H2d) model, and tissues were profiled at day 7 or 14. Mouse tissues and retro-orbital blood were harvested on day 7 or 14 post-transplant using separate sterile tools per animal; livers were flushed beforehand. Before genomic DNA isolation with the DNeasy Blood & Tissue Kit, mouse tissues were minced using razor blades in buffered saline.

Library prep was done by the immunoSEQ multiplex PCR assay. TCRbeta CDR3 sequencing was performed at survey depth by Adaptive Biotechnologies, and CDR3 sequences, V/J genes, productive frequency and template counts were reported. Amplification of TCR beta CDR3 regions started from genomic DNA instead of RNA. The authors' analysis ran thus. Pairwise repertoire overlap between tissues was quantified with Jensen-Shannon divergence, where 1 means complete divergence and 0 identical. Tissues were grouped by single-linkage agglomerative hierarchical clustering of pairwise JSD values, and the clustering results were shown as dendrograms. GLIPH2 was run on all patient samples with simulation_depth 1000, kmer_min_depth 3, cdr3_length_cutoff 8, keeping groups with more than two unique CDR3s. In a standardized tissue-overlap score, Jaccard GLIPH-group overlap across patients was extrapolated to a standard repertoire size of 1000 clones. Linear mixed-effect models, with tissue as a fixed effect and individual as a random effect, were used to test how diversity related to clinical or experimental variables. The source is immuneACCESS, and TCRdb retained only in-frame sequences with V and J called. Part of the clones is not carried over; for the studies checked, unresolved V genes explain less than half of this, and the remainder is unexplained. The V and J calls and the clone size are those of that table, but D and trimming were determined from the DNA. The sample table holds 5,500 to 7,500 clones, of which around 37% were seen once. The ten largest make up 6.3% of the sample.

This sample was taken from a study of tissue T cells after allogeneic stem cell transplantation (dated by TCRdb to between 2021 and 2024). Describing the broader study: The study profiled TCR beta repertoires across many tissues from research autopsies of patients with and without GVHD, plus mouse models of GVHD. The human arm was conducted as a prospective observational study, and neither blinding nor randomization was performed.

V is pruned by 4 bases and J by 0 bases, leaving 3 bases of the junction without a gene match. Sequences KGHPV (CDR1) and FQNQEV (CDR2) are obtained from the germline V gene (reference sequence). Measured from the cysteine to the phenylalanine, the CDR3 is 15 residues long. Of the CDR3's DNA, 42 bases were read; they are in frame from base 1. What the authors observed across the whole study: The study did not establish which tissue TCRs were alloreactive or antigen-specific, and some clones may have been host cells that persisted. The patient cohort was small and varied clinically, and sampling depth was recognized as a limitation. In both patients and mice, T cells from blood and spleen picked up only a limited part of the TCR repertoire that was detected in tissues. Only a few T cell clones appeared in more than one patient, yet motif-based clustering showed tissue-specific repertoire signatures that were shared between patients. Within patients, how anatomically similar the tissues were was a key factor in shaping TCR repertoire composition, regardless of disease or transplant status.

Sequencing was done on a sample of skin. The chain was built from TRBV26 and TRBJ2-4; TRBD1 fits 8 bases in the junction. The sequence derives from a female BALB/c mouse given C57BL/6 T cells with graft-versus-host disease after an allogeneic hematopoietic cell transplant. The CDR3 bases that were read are TGTGCCAGCAGTCCACAGGGGGGTAGTCAAAACACCTTGTAC. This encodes CASSPQGGSQNTLY. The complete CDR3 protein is CASSPQGGSQNTLYF.